Listed below are T cell receptor beta chains from one sample, sequenced in a study of T cells in localized non-small cell lung cancer. Some clones are missing from TCRdb's copy, which holds only in-frame ones; the method was immunoSEQ multiplex PCR. The sample holds some 1,400 clones, roughly 21% seen once. The sample consisted of normal lung tissue next to the tumor, taken before any cancer treatment. The receptors here all came from a male donor aged 60 or over with stage I squamous cell lung carcinoma. The CDR3 runs from the conserved cysteine through the conserved F or W. Fields, in order: J gene, clone size, D gene, V gene, CDR3 protein, CDR3 DNA. The D gene is left open where the match is weak. Only part of the rows carry a size: once, few, many, or a class if the clone is expanded.

j_gene: TRBJ2-5
abundance: once
d_gene: -
v_gene: TRBV18
CDR3aa: CAIAPARGRQETQYF
CDR3nt: TGTGCCATCGCCCCCGCCCGGGGGCGGCAAGAGACCCAGTACTTC

j_gene: TRBJ1-5
abundance: -
d_gene: TRBD1
v_gene: TRBV6-8
CDR3aa: CASILQGTLGQPQHF
CDR3nt: TGTGCCAGCATCCTACAGGGGACCCTAGGTCAGCCCCAGCATTTT

j_gene: TRBJ2-1
abundance: -
d_gene: -
v_gene: TRBV6-8
CDR3aa: CASTEGRRNEQFF
CDR3nt: TGTGCCAGCACCGAAGGACGTCGCAATGAGCAGTTCTTC

j_gene: TRBJ2-3
abundance: -
d_gene: -
v_gene: TRBV25-1
CDR3aa: CASSTGTRGRSDTQYF
CDR3nt: TGTGCCAGCAGCACGGGCACTCGGGGGAGATCGGATACGCAGTATTTT

j_gene: TRBJ2-2
abundance: -
d_gene: TRBD2
v_gene: TRBV5-1
CDR3aa: CASSLRGLAGNTGELFF
CDR3nt: TGCGCCAGCAGCTTGAGGGGACTAGCGGGGAACACCGGGGAGCTGTTTTTT

j_gene: TRBJ2-1
abundance: few
d_gene: -
v_gene: TRBV18
CDR3aa: CASSTGNNEQFF
CDR3nt: TGTGCCAGCTCAACGGGGAACAATGAGCAGTTCTTC

j_gene: TRBJ2-7
abundance: large
d_gene: -
v_gene: TRBV15
CDR3aa: CATSRDRGGAFYEQYF
CDR3nt: TGTGCCACCAGCAGAGATAGGGGGGGTGCGTTCTACGAGCAGTACTTC

j_gene: TRBJ2-2
abundance: -
d_gene: -
v_gene: TRBV29-1
CDR3aa: CSVAREGTGELFF
CDR3nt: TGCAGCGTTGCGCGGGAAGGTACCGGGGAGCTGTTTTTT

j_gene: TRBJ1-1
abundance: few
d_gene: -
v_gene: TRBV18
CDR3aa: CASSPQGLNTEAFF
CDR3nt: TGTGCCAGCTCACCACAGGGCTTGAACACTGAAGCTTTCTTT

j_gene: TRBJ2-6
abundance: large
d_gene: TRBD1
v_gene: TRBV28
CDR3aa: CASSPGQGASLRANVLTF
CDR3nt: TGTGCCAGCAGTCCCGGACAGGGGGCTTCTCTTAGGGCCAACGTCCTGACTTTC

j_gene: TRBJ1-1
abundance: medium-sized
d_gene: TRBD1
v_gene: TRBV6-8
CDR3aa: CASTPWTGRTEAFF
CDR3nt: TGTGCCAGCACCCCATGGACAGGGAGGACTGAAGCTTTCTTT

j_gene: TRBJ1-1
abundance: -
d_gene: TRBD1
v_gene: TRBV11-3
CDR3aa: CASSLRQGPTYEAFF
CDR3nt: TGTGCCAGCAGCCTAAGACAGGGGCCGACGTATGAAGCTTTCTTT

j_gene: TRBJ2-5
abundance: medium-sized
d_gene: -
v_gene: TRBV11-3
CDR3aa: CASSLSIGRETQYF
CDR3nt: TGTGCCAGCAGCTTATCAATAGGGAGGGAGACCCAGTACTTC

j_gene: TRBJ2-2
abundance: few
d_gene: -
v_gene: TRBV19
CDR3aa: CASSSGTGSTGELFF
CDR3nt: TGTGCCAGTAGTAGCGGGACTGGCAGCACCGGGGAGCTGTTTTTT

j_gene: TRBJ2-7
abundance: medium-sized
d_gene: -
v_gene: TRBV11-3
CDR3aa: CASSRREKLYEQYF
CDR3nt: TGTGCCAGCAGCCGCCGGGAGAAACTCTACGAGCAGTACTTC

j_gene: TRBJ2-4
abundance: few
d_gene: -
v_gene: TRBV6-8
CDR3aa: CASSLQGGGNIQYF
CDR3nt: TGTGCCAGCAGTTTACAGGGTGGAGGGAACATTCAGTACTTC

j_gene: TRBJ2-1
abundance: -
d_gene: TRBD2
v_gene: TRBV28
CDR3aa: CASSLFESGRWDEQFF
CDR3nt: TGTGCCAGCAGTTTATTCGAGAGCGGGAGGTGGGATGAGCAGTTCTTC

j_gene: TRBJ2-2
abundance: -
d_gene: -
v_gene: TRBV10-2
CDR3aa: CASSEGEPTVTGELFF
CDR3nt: TGCGCCAGCAGTGAGGGGGAACCTACGGTCACCGGGGAGCTGTTTTTT

j_gene: TRBJ2-1
abundance: medium-sized
d_gene: TRBD2
v_gene: TRBV11-3
CDR3aa: CASSTVHSGDEQFF
CDR3nt: TGTGCCAGCAGCACAGTCCATAGCGGGGATGAGCAGTTCTTC

j_gene: TRBJ2-1
abundance: -
d_gene: -
v_gene: TRBV1
CDR3aa: CASSLAGASYNEQFF
CDR3nt: TGCGCCAGCAGCCTAGCGGGAGCGTCCTACAATGAGCAGTTCTTC

j_gene: TRBJ2-7
abundance: -
d_gene: -
v_gene: TRBV14
CDR3aa: CASSQGTPSYEQYF
CDR3nt: TGTGCCAGCAGCCAAGGGACTCCCTCCTACGAGCAGTACTTC

j_gene: TRBJ2-5
abundance: -
d_gene: -
v_gene: TRBV6-8
CDR3aa: CASSDGGSDETQYF
CDR3nt: TGTGCCAGCAGTGACGGTGGGAGTGATGAGACCCAGTACTTC

j_gene: TRBJ2-7
abundance: -
d_gene: -
v_gene: TRBV30
CDR3aa: CAWSVGQGPREQYF
CDR3nt: TGTGCCTGGAGTGTAGGTCAGGGGCCACGAGAGCAGTACTTC

j_gene: TRBJ2-5
abundance: -
d_gene: TRBD2
v_gene: TRBV18
CDR3aa: CASSPLAGELETQYF
CDR3nt: TGTGCCAGCTCACCACTAGCGGGAGAGTTGGAGACCCAGTACTTC

j_gene: TRBJ2-4
abundance: -
d_gene: TRBD1
v_gene: TRBV30
CDR3aa: CAWSVEWTGNGGKNIQYF
CDR3nt: TGTGCCTGGAGTGTAGAGTGGACAGGGAACGGAGGCAAAAACATTCAGTACTTC

j_gene: TRBJ1-2
abundance: few
d_gene: -
v_gene: TRBV6-8
CDR3aa: CASTPGVGLPYGYTF
CDR3nt: TGTGCCAGCACCCCCGGTGTAGGGCTCCCCTATGGCTACACCTTC

j_gene: TRBJ1-3
abundance: -
d_gene: -
v_gene: TRBV29-1
CDR3aa: CSVGGRNSGNTIYF
CDR3nt: TGCAGCGTGGGGGGACGGAACTCTGGAAACACCATATATTTT

j_gene: TRBJ2-7
abundance: medium-sized
d_gene: -
v_gene: TRBV1
CDR3aa: CASSQEFPGNSYEQYF
CDR3nt: TGCGCCAGCAGCCAAGAGTTTCCGGGGAACTCCTACGAGCAGTACTTC

j_gene: TRBJ2-1
abundance: -
d_gene: TRBD2
v_gene: TRBV6-8
CDR3aa: CASSPSGSYSDEQFF
CDR3nt: TGTGCCAGCAGTCCCAGCGGGAGTTACAGCGATGAGCAGTTCTTC

j_gene: TRBJ1-1
abundance: few
d_gene: -
v_gene: TRBV6-8
CDR3aa: CASSDPGRGNTEAFF
CDR3nt: TGTGCCAGCAGTGATCCTGGGAGGGGGAACACTGAAGCTTTCTTT

j_gene: TRBJ1-4
abundance: once
d_gene: -
v_gene: TRBV30
CDR3aa: CACENRGNEKLFF
CDR3nt: TGTGCCTGTGAGAATAGGGGGAATGAAAAACTGTTTTTT